The next 13 T cell receptor beta chains were all read from a single sample in a study of control samples from healthy donors and cancer patients. Profiling relied on immunoSEQ multiplex PCR, and the TCRdb table lists in-frame clones only, not all of them. The sample yields 100,000 to 150,000 clones, roughly 84% seen once. Sequencing was carried out using blood. The receptors come from a man aged 18-30 years in good health.

The J gene is TRBJ2-5, the V gene TRBV6-6, with 9 positions matching TRBD1. The CDR3 covers 15 residues. The germline V gene encodes CDR1 MNHNY and CDR2 SVGAGI (reference sequence). V dropped 2 bases and J dropped 5; count of bases not matched to a gene: 6. CDR3 DNA sequence: TGTGCCAGCAGTTACGGGACAGGGAGAGGGGAGACCCAGTACTTC. It is translated as CASSYGTGRGETQYF.

The V call is TRBV6-4, the J call TRBJ2-7; 8 nucleotides match TRBD1. The CDR3 has 19 amino acids. V lost 4 bases, J lost 2 bases, and 19 bases stayed unmatched. Germline V gives CDR1 MRHNA, CDR2 SNTAGT. CDR3: CASSASPGGSRKETYEQYF. The CDR3 DNA follows: TGTGCCAGCAGTGCGTCCCCAGGGGGCAGCCGAAAGGAGACCTACGAGCAGTACTTC.

This sequence joins TRBV12-3 or TRBV12-4 and TRBJ1-1, with D possibly being TRBD1 (5 bases). Between the trimmed V and J ends, which lost 5 bases and 10 bases, there was a span of 11 bases. The CDR3 is 11 residues long. The CDR3: CASSLGTRAFF. DNA for the CDR3: TGTGCCAGCAGTCTCGGGACTAGAGCTTTCTTT.

This sequence joins TRBV6-5 and TRBJ2-1; D possibly corresponds to TRBD2 (6 bases). Germline V lookup: CDR1 MNHEY, CDR2 SVGAGI. The CDR3 is 13 residues long. Between the trimmed V and J ends, which lost 10 bases and 13 bases, there was a span of 23 bases. The CDR3: CATQVAVLPGQFF. CDR3 bases: TGTGCCACCCAAGTAGCGGTCCTTCCTGGACAGTTCTTC.

CDR3 coding DNA: TGTGCCAGCAGCCAAGACAGGGGCCCATCCCAGTACTTC. It yields the protein CASSQDRGPSQYF. This sequence joins TRBV14 and TRBJ2-5; possible D gene TRBD1, 6 bases. The CDR3 is 13 residues long. Germline V gives CDR1 SGHDN, CDR2 FVKESK. V dropped 0 bases and J dropped 9 bases, with 11 bases sitting between them.

The chain uses TRBV27 and TRBJ1-1; TRBD1 might be the D (6 bases). Germline-derived CDR1 and CDR2 are MNHEY and SMNVEV (reference sequence). The CDR3 extends over 14 amino acids. Trimming took 3 bases from V and 4 from J, leaving 12 bases between them. CDR3 DNA sequence: TGTGCCAGCAGTTTTCAGGGGCAGGGCACTGAAGCTTTCTTT. As protein: CASSFQGQGTEAFF.

The chain couples TRBV3-1 (or the pseudogene TRBV3-2) to TRBJ2-1, with TRBD2 matching over 7 bases. This CDR3 has 16 residues. The trim removed 1 base at V and 5 bases at J, leaving 8 bases unmatched. The germline CDR1 and CDR2 sequences are LGHDT and YNNKEL (reference sequence). CDR3 nucleotides: TGTGCCAGCAGCCAAGCCGAGCTAGCGGCCGACAATGAGCAGTTCTTC. Its protein product is CASSQAELAADNEQFF.

The gene calls are TRBV15 and TRBJ2-7, with TRBD1 matching 7 bases. V dropped 2 bases and J dropped 1; count of bases not matched to a gene: 8. CDR1 and CDR2 from the germline V gene are LNHNV and YYDKDF (reference sequence). CDR3 length: 16 residues. The CDR3 spells CATSRRLDRASYEQYF. The CDR3, as DNA: TGTGCCACCAGCAGAAGACTTGACAGGGCTTCCTACGAGCAGTACTTC.

Worth noting for this clone: The junction and the germline gene differ at one end; a read error may be behind it. The CDR3 here is CASSYSGTLNF. DNA for the CDR3: TGTGCCAGCAGTTACTCGGGGACGCTGAACTTT. The J gene is TRBJ1-1, the V gene TRBV6-5; D is perhaps TRBD1 (5 bases). Germline CDR1 and CDR2: MNHEY and SVGAGI. There are 11 residues in the CDR3.

The chain has TRBV6-5 and TRBJ1-4; 7 bases align to TRBD1. The CDR3 has 15 residues. Per the germline V gene, CDR1 is MNHEY and CDR2 is SVGAGI. Trimming took 6 bases from V and 4 from J; bases not matched to a gene: 8. DNA for the CDR3: TGTGCCAGCAGGGGCAGACAGGGAGGTAATGAAAAACTGTTTTTT. As protein: CASRGRQGGNEKLFF.

The chain employs TRBV28 and TRBJ1-5; TRBD1 matches 7 bases. CDR3 size: 15 residues. The V gene end was trimmed by 3 bases and the J gene end by 4 bases; junction bases not matched to a gene: 6. Germline V gene lookup returns CDR1 MDHEN and CDR2 SYDVKM. The CDR3 loop is CASSLPGTANQPQHF. The CDR3, as DNA: TGTGCCAGCAGTTTGCCCGGGACAGCTAATCAGCCCCAGCATTTT.

The sample holds one count of this clone. CDR3 in amino acids: CASMSPGFSGRSTDTQYF. The CDR3 bases are TGTGCCAGCATGTCCCCCGGGTTCTCGGGGCGCAGCACAGATACGCAGTATTTT. The chain combines TRBV28 with TRBJ2-3; D assignment may be TRBD1 or TRBD2 (5 bases each). V gave up 7 bases and J gave up 0 bases, with 23 bases separating them. This CDR3 has 18 amino acids. CDR1 and CDR2 (germline): MDHEN, SYDVKM.

The chain links TRBV19 to TRBJ2-4; D perhaps matches TRBD1 (6 bases). The germline V gene encodes CDR1 LNHDA and CDR2 SQIVND (reference sequence). The CDR3 is made up of 14 amino acids. V shed 4 bases and J shed 4 bases, with 11 bases lying between them. CDR3 in amino acids: CASSTDRLKNIQYF. In DNA, the CDR3 is TGTGCCAGTAGTACGGACAGATTAAAAAACATTCAGTACTTC.